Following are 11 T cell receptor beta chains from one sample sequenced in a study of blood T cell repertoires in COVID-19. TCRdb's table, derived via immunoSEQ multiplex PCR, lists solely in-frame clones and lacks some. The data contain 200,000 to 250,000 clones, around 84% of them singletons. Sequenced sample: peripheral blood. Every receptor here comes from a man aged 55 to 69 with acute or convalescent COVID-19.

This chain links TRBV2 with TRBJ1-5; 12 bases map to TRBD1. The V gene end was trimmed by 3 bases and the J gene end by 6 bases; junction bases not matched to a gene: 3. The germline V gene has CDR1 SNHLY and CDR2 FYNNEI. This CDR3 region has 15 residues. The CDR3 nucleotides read TGTGCCAGCAGTGAGGGACAGGGGGCGTTTCAGCCCCAGCATTTT. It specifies CASSEGQGAFQPQHF.

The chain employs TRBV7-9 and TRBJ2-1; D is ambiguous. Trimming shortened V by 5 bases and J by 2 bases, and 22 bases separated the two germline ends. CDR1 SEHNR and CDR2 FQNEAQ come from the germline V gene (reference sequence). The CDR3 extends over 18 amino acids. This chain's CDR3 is CASSPKRRLVMPYNEQFF. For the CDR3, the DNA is TGTGCCAGCAGCCCTAAACGACGCCTAGTCATGCCCTACAATGAGCAGTTCTTC.

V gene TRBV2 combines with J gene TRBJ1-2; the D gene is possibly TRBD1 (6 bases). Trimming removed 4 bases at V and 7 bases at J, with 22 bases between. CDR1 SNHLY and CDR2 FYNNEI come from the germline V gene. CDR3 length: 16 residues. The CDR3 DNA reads TGTGCCAGCAGTGTTTGGGGAACAGGGAAGGGTGGTGGCTACACCTTC. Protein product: CASSVWGTGKGGGYTF.

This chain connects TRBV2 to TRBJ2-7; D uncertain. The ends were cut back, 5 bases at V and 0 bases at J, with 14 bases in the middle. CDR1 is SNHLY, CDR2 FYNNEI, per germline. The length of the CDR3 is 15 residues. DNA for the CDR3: TGTGCCAGCAGTCCGCCAGAAATACACTCCTACGAGCAGTACTTC. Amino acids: CASSPPEIHSYEQYF.

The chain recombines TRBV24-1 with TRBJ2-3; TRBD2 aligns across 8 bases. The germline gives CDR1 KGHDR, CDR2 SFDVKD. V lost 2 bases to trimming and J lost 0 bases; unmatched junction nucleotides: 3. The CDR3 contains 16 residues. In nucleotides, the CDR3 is TGTGCCACCAGTGATTCGGGGGGGGGAAGCACAGATACGCAGTATTTT. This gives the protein CATSDSGGGSTDTQYF.

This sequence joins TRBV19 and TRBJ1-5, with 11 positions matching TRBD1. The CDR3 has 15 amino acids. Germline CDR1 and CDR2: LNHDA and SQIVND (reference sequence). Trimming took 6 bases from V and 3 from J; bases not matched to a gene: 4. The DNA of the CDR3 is TGTGCCAGTAGCCGGGACAGGGGGGCCAATCAGCCCCAGCATTTT. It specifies CASSRDRGANQPQHF.

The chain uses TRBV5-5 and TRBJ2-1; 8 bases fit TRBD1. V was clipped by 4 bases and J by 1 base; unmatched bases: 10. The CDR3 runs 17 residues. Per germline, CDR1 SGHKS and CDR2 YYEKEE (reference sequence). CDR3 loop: CASSQGARAESYNEQFF. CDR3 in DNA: TGTGCCAGCAGCCAGGGGGCCAGGGCGGAATCCTACAATGAGCAGTTCTTC.

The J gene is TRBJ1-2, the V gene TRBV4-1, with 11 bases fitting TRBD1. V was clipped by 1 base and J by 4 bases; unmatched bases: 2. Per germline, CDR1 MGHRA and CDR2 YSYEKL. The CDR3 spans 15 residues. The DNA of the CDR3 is TGCGCCAGCAGCCAAGCCGGACAGGGGGCCTATGGCTACACCTTC. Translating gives CASSQAGQGAYGYTF.

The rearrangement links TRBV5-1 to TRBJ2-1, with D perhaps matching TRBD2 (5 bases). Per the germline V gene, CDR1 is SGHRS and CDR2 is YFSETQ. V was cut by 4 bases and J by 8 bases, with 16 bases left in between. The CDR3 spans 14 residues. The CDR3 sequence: CASSLGAPVDEQFF. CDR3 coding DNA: TGCGCCAGCAGCCTGGGAGCGCCTGTCGATGAGCAGTTCTTC.

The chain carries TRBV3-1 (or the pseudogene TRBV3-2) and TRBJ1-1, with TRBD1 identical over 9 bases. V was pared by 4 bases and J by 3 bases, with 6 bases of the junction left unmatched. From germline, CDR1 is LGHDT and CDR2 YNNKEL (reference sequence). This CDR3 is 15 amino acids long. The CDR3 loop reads CASSPTGGAYTEAFF. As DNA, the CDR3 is TGTGCCAGCAGCCCGACAGGGGGGGCCTACACTGAAGCTTTCTTT.

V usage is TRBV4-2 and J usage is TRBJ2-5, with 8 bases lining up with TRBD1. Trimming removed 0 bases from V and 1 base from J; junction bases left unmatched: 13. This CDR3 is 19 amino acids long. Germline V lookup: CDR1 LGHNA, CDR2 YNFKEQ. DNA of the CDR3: TGTGCCAGCAGCCAAGATTCAGTTAGAGACAGGGGCCCCCAAGAGACCCAGTACTTC. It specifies CASSQDSVRDRGPQETQYF.